A selection of T cell receptor beta chains follows, all from one sample in a study of OX40 agonist ivuxolimab in advanced cancers. TCRdb's table, derived via immunoSEQ multiplex PCR, lists solely in-frame clones and lacks some. The sample consists of tens of thousands of clones, about 83% of them appearing once. Sequences were derived from CD4+ or CD8+ T cells sorted from blood, sampled in a trial of the OX40 agonist ivuxolimab. These receptors were obtained from an adult with an advanced solid tumor such as melanoma, head and neck, liver or kidney cancer. Each CDR3 is given with its conserved first and last residue. D genes are given only for firm matches. Only some rows state a clone size, as once, few, many or a class for expanded clones.

>TRBV19|.|.|TRBJ2-3
CASRWAEFDTDTQYF
TGTGCCAGTAGATGGGCGGAGTTCGACACAGATACGCAGTATTTT
>TRBV27|.|.|TRBJ2-7
CASSLATRASYEQYF
TGTGCCAGCAGTTTGGCGACTAGAGCCTCCTACGAGCAGTACTTC
>TRBV9|TRBD2|.|TRBJ2-7
CASSVGLAGLNEQYF
TGTGCCAGCAGCGTAGGGCTAGCGGGACTGAACGAGCAGTACTTC
>TRBV9|.|.|TRBJ2-1
CASSEGYSDDEQFF
TGTGCCAGCAGCGAGGGGTACAGCGACGATGAGCAGTTCTTC
>TRBV10-3|.|.|TRBJ1-1
CAIGWGGHLTEAFF
TGTGCCATCGGATGGGGCGGTCATCTTACTGAAGCTTTCTTT
>TRBV6-9|TRBD2|.|TRBJ2-7
CASSPPGGYEQYF
TGTGCCAGCAGTCCCCCCGGGGGGTACGAGCAGTACTTC
>TRBV19|TRBD1|once|TRBJ2-3
CASSFRDRVDTQYF
TGTGCCAGTAGTTTCCGGGACAGGGTGGATACGCAGTATTTT
>TRBV7-9|.|few|TRBJ2-1
CASSLALIGIGLF
TGTGCCAGCAGCTTAGCATTAATCGGCATCGGGCTCTTC
>TRBV7-9|.|.|TRBJ2-7
CASSWITDEQYF
TGTGCCAGCAGCTGGATAACGGACGAGCAGTACTTC
>TRBV11-2|.|.|TRBJ2-7
CASSTMTAITSYEQYF
TGTGCCAGCAGTACAATGACAGCCATAACTTCCTACGAGCAGTACTTC
>TRBV2|TRBD2|once|TRBJ2-4
CASSHPGLAGAKNIQYF
TGTGCCAGCAGCCATCCAGGACTAGCGGGAGCCAAAAACATTCAGTACTTC
>TRBV5-4|TRBD2|.|TRBJ2-7
CASRFSGSPFGQYF
TGTGCCAGCAGATTTAGCGGGAGCCCCTTCGGGCAGTACTTC
>TRBV10-2|.|.|TRBJ2-1
CASSESRGRGVNEQFF
TGCGCCAGCAGTGAGTCCCGTGGGCGTGGGGTTAATGAGCAGTTCTTC
>TRBV5-5|.|.|TRBJ1-1
CASSLRDMSRENTEAFF
TGTGCCAGCAGCTTGAGGGACATGAGCCGCGAGAACACTGAAGCTTTCTTT
>TRBV27|.|.|TRBJ2-3
CASSLSEPGGDTQYF
TGTGCCAGCAGTTTAAGCGAACCGGGCGGCGATACGCAGTATTTT
>TRBV11-2|.|.|TRBJ2-7
CASSLESFGTINYEQYF
TGTGCCAGCAGCTTAGAAAGCTTTGGGACAATTAACTACGAGCAGTACTTC
>TRBV7-9|TRBD1|.|TRBJ2-1
CASSPRVGDRADEQFF
TGTGCCAGCAGCCCTAGAGTAGGGGACAGGGCCGATGAGCAGTTCTTC
>TRBV29-1|TRBD1|.|TRBJ2-2
CSVPGQGYDAGELFF
TGCAGCGTACCGGGACAGGGGTACGACGCCGGGGAGCTGTTTTTT
>TRBV30|.|.|TRBJ2-7
CAWKGGSSYEQYF
TGTGCCTGGAAGGGAGGAAGCTCCTACGAGCAGTACTTC
>TRBV30|TRBD1|.|TRBJ2-1
CAWTGLDRGNEQFF
TGTGCCTGGACGGGCCTGGACAGGGGGAATGAGCAGTTCTTC
>TRBV29-1|.|once|TRBJ2-1
CSVVGGESHNEQFF
TGCAGCGTTGTTGGCGGGGAGTCCCACAATGAGCAGTTCTTC
>TRBV19|.|.|TRBJ1-2
CASSIGTQQRGYTF
TGTGCCAGTAGTATCGGGACACAGCAGCGAGGCTACACCTTC
>TRBV7-6|.|.|TRBJ2-3
CASSLLTRGTDTQYF
TGTGCCAGCAGCCTACTGACTCGAGGCACAGATACGCAGTATTTT
>TRBV27|.|few|TRBJ1-5
CASSFSGNQPQHF
TGTGCCAGCAGTTTTTCAGGGAATCAGCCCCAGCATTTT
>TRBV7-9|TRBD1|.|TRBJ2-7
CASSPGTGYEQYF
TGTGCCAGCAGCCCCGGGACAGGCTACGAGCAGTACTTC
>TRBV27|.|.|TRBJ2-1
CASSSTGYEQFF
TGTGCCAGCAGTTCCACAGGGTATGAGCAGTTCTTC
>TRBV10-3|.|.|TRBJ1-5
CAISDGHSNQPQHF
TGTGCCATCAGTGATGGACACAGCAATCAGCCCCAGCATTTT
>TRBV6-5|.|.|TRBJ2-2
CASRSSGNTGELFF
TGTGCCAGCAGATCGAGCGGGAACACCGGGGAGCTGTTTTTT
>TRBV7-8|TRBD2|once|TRBJ2-1
CASSETSGSGFF
TGTGCCAGCAGCGAAACTAGCGGGTCCGGGTTCTTC
>TRBV7-8|TRBD2|.|TRBJ2-7
CASGPSGSYEQYF
TGTGCCAGCGGGCCTAGCGGGAGTTACGAGCAGTACTTC
>TRBV6-5|.|.|TRBJ2-7
CASSYTRGVDEQYF
TGTGCCAGCAGTTACACTCGTGGGGTGGACGAGCAGTACTTC
>TRBV6-1|TRBD1|.|TRBJ1-5
CASSEGDRGPYSNRPQHF
TGTGCCAGCAGTGAGGGGGACAGGGGGCCGTATAGCAATCGGCCCCAGCATTTT
>TRBV12-5|.|.|TRBJ1-2
CASGLGATAFGSGYTF
TGTGCTAGTGGTTTGGGGGCAACAGCTTTTGGTTCTGGCTACACCTTC
>TRBV7-8|.|.|TRBJ2-7
CASSSGLYEQYF
TGTGCCAGCAGCTCCGGGCTCTACGAGCAGTACTTC
>TRBV18|TRBD1|.|TRBJ2-7
CASSPRGGDEQYF
TGTGCCAGCTCCCCCAGAGGGGGCGACGAGCAGTACTTC
>TRBV27|TRBD2|.|TRBJ2-7
CASSLGPLMAGGSYEQYF
TGTGCCAGCAGTTTAGGGCCGTTAATGGCGGGAGGATCCTACGAGCAGTACTTC
>TRBV7-2|TRBD2|.|TRBJ2-3
CASSLGTSFGSADTQYF
TGTGCCAGCAGCCTTGGGACTAGTTTCGGGTCAGCAGATACGCAGTATTTT
>TRBV6-5|.|.|TRBJ2-5
CASSYSPDAVWETQYF
TGTGCCAGCAGTTACTCGCCGGACGCGGTGTGGGAGACCCAGTACTTC
>TRBV28|.|.|TRBJ1-5
CASSLVGVNQPQHF
TGTGCCAGCAGCCTGGTGGGGGTCAATCAGCCCCAGCATTTT
>TRBV11-3|TRBD2|.|TRBJ2-1
CASSLGAGGPYNEQFF
TGTGCCAGCAGCTTGGGCGCGGGAGGGCCCTACAATGAGCAGTTCTTC
>TRBV15|.|.|TRBJ2-1
CATSRDQPPWEQFF
TGTGCCACCAGCAGAGATCAACCCCCATGGGAGCAGTTCTTC
>TRBV11-2|TRBD1|.|TRBJ2-5
CASSPGTGDLETQYF
TGTGCCAGCAGCCCAGGGACAGGAGATTTGGAGACCCAGTACTTC
>TRBV5-1|.|.|TRBJ2-5
CASSSFGPGETQYF
TGCGCCAGCAGCTCCTTCGGGCCCGGGGAGACCCAGTACTTC
>TRBV5-1|TRBD1|.|TRBJ1-1
CASSLDRGAEAFF
TGCGCCAGCAGCTTGGACAGGGGGGCTGAAGCTTTCTTT
>TRBV7-9|.|once|TRBJ1-4
CASSLVLPNEKLFF
TGTGCCAGCAGCTTAGTACTTCCAAATGAAAAACTGTTTTTT
>TRBV2|TRBD2|.|TRBJ2-7
CASRVAGASYEQYF
TGTGCCAGCAGAGTAGCGGGGGCCTCCTACGAGCAGTACTTC
>TRBV2|TRBD2|.|TRBJ2-7
CASTPSGDRYEQYF
TGTGCCAGCACACCTAGCGGGGATCGGTACGAGCAGTACTTC
>TRBV11-3|.|once|TRBJ2-1
CASSPRVGAYNEQFF
TGTGCCAGCAGCCCTCGGGTAGGCGCCTACAATGAGCAGTTCTTC
>TRBV19|.|once|TRBJ1-2
CASRDILNYGYTF
TGTGCCAGCCGGGACATTCTTAACTATGGCTACACCTTC